This TCR beta chain was sequenced during a study of blood T cell repertoires in COVID-19. Study in general: COVID-19 samples collected from the United States, Italy and Spain covered acute and convalescent phases.

The CDR3 spans 18 residues. Trimming cost V 0 bases and J 2 bases; bases outside gene matches: 4. The germline gives CDR1 SGHRS, CDR2 YFSETQ. This clone was detected once. TCRdb's copy holds only in-frame clones and misses some; the assay was immunoSEQ multiplex PCR. The sample has around 170,000 clones, roughly 80% seen once; the top ten hold around an eighth. The chain employs TRBV5-1 and TRBJ2-1, with 14 bases lining up with TRBD2. Sequencing was performed on peripheral blood. This TCR derives from a man aged 25 to 40 with active or convalescent COVID-19. Here the CDR3 DNA reads TGCGCCAGCAGCTTGGAACGGACTAGCGGGAGGACCTACAATGAGCAGTTCTTC. As protein: CASSLERTSGRTYNEQFF.